This T cell receptor beta chain was captured by sequencing in a study of T cell repertoires in cytomegalovirus infection. Across the study: Indications of both CMV infection and matching HLA type were provided by public TCR beta signatures.

Regarding the study as a whole: The cumulative frequency of public TCR beta families identified carriers of CMV plus the relevant HLA. Dominating the ex vivo response were HLA-C-restricted CMV-specific TCR beta clonotypes.

The sample holds a few counts of this clonotype. The target antigen is unknown. Via MiXCR, TCRdb re-called the reads, giving one row per CDR3 protein. The data hold about 450,000 distinct CDR3 sequences, with roughly 30% observed a single time. The sequenced sample was PBMCs. The sequence came from a human donor in good health (CMV status not recorded). Some clones in this sample may be carry-over from other donors' samples.

CDR3 sequence reads: CASSYSGSPPNYNEQFF. CDR3 DNA sequence: TGTGCCAGCAGTTACTCAGGCTCGCCCCCTAACTACAATGAGCAGTTCTTC. The V and J genes are TRBV6-5 and TRBJ2-1; no reliable D call. Trimming shortened V by 0 bases and J by 3 bases, and 15 bases separated the two germline ends. This CDR3 has 17 amino acids. CDR1 MNHEY and CDR2 SVGAGI come from the germline V gene.